The T cell receptor (beta chain) described here comes from a study of OX40 agonist ivuxolimab in advanced cancers. The germline V gene has CDR1 SGHDN and CDR2 FVKESK. The CDR3 totals 16 residues. The V segment lost 6 bases and the J segment 4 bases; nucleotides outside the gene matches: 10. This clone qualifies as medium-sized (0.01 to 0.1%). Generated by immunoSEQ multiplex PCR, the TCRdb table keeps only in-frame clones and is missing some. The table lists tens of thousands of clones, 84% of them singletons. The sequencing here drew on CD4+ or CD8+ T cells sorted from blood, taken in a trial of the OX40 agonist ivuxolimab. This clonotype originated in an adult with an advanced solid tumor such as melanoma, head and neck, liver or kidney cancer. The J gene is TRBJ2-1, the V gene TRBV14, with 9 positions matching TRBD2. The CDR3 DNA reads TGTGCCAGCAGTCCCTTAGCGGGGGATGGGTACAATGAGCAGTTCTTC. Translation: CASSPLAGDGYNEQFF.